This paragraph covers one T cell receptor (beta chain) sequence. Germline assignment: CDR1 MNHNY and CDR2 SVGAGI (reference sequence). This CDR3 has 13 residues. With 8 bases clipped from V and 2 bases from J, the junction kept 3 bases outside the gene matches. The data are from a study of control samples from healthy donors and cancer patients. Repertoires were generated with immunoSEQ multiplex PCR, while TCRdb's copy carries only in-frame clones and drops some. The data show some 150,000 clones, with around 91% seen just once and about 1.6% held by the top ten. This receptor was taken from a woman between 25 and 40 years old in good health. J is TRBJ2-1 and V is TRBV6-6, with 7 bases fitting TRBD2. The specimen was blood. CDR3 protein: CASGTITYNEQFF. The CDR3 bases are TGTGCCAGCGGGACTATTACCTACAATGAGCAGTTCTTC.